The clone carrying this T cell receptor beta chain was found a few times. No antigen is known for it. Unmatched junction bases numbered 20, after V lost 3 bases and J lost 1 base. From germline, CDR1 is MDHEN and CDR2 SYDVKM. This CDR3 has 21 residues. All trial patients relapsed after autologous stem cell transplantation. Best responses fell into complete response, partial response or progressive disease. The record originates from a study of PD-1 blockade in classical Hodgkin lymphoma. Study context: Patients were infused with nivolumab 3 mg/kg every 2 weeks. Study-wide points: Baseline diversity in complete responders resembled that of newly diagnosed patients. A significant rise in TCR diversity was seen by C4D1 for CD4+ cells but not for CD8+ cells.

Generated by immunoSEQ multiplex PCR, the TCRdb table keeps only in-frame clones and is missing some. The table records approximately 2,400 clones, roughly 50% of them present only once. This specimen was peripheral blood mononuclear cells (PBMCs), taken at baseline. J is TRBJ2-3 and V is TRBV28; 9 bases are shared with TRBD2. The receptor was derived from a human donor with classical Hodgkin lymphoma. CDR3 DNA: TGTGCCAGCAGTTTGCTCCTAGCGGGGCCAACTACGCGAGAGGGCACAGATACGCAGTATTTT. This gives the protein CASSLLLAGPTTREGTDTQYF. Using reference TRBV28 and TRBJ2-3 for the parts outside the CDR3, the full variable domain is DVKVTQSSRYLVKRTGEKVFLECVQDMDHENMFWYRQDPGLGLRLIYFSYDVKMKEKGDIPEGYSVSREKKERFSLILESASTNQTSMYLCASSLLLAGPTTREGTDTQYFGPGTRLTVL.